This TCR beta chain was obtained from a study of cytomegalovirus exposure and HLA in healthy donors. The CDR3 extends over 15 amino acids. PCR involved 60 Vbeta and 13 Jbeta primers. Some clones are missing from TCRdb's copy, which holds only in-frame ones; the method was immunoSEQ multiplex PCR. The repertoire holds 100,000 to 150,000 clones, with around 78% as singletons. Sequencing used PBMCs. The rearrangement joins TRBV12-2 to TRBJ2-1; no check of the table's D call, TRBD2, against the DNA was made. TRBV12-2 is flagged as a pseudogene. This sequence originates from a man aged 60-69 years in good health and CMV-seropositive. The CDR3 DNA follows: TGTGCAAGTCGCAAAGGGACTAGCGGGGGGAATGAGCAGTTCTTC. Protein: CASRKGTSGGNEQFF.